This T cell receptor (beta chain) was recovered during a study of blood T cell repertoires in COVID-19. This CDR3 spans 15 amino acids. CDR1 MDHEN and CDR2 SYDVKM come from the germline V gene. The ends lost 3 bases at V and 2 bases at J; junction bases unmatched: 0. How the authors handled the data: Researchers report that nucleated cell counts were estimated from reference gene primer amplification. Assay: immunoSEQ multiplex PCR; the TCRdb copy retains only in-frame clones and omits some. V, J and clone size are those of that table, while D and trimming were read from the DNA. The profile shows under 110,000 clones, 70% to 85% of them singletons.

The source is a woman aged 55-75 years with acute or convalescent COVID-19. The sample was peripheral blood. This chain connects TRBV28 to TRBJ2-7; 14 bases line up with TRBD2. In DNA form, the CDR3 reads TGTGCCAGCAGTTTGACTAGCGGGAGGGCCTACGAGCAGTACTTC. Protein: CASSLTSGRAYEQYF. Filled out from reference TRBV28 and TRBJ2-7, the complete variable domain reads DVKVTQSSRYLVKRTGEKVFLECVQDMDHENMFWYRQDPGLGLRLIYFSYDVKMKEKGDIPEGYSVSREKKERFSLILESASTNQTSMYLCASSLTSGRAYEQYFGPGTRLTVT.